A selection of T cell receptor beta chains follows, all from one sample in a study of monozygotic twins with inflammatory bowel disease. TCRdb re-called the 5' RACE reads; every CDR3 protein appears as one record, without DNA. This sample's table reports some 99,000 distinct CDR3 sequences. Source material: blood. These receptors originate from a human donor with ulcerative colitis or Crohn's disease, or a healthy co-twin of an affected twin (not recorded which). Each CDR3 is given with its conserved first and last residue.

J gene,V gene,CDR3 protein
TRBJ1-5,TRBV7-2,CASTGGSSHQPQHF
TRBJ1-5,TRBV6-1,CASNSRRSSNQPQHF
TRBJ2-1,TRBV30,CAWLGVGLYNEQFF
TRBJ2-7,TRBV5-1,CASARGFLNEQYF
TRBJ2-1,TRBV7-2,CASSPQGFEQFF
TRBJ2-1,TRBV7-2,CASSPMQGTYNEQFF
TRBJ2-1,TRBV30,CAWALAGGINEQFF
TRBJ2-7,TRBV28,CASSRSGSSYEQYF
TRBJ2-1,TRBV24-1,CATSDPLRGFRDNEQFF
TRBJ1-5,TRBV5-1,CASSLGWNQPQHF
TRBJ1-2,TRBV4-2,CASRDWLSGLNYGYTF
TRBJ2-6,TRBV5-4,CASSLLGSGANVLTF
TRBJ2-1,TRBV27,CASSFWRSSNEQFF
TRBJ2-2,TRBV6-2/TRBV6-3,CASSRTGEVELFF
TRBJ2-4,TRBV28,CASSLWTGTAPKNIQYF
TRBJ2-3,TRBV19,CASRGQSTDTQYF
TRBJ1-6,TRBV11-2,CASSFTGVNSPLHF